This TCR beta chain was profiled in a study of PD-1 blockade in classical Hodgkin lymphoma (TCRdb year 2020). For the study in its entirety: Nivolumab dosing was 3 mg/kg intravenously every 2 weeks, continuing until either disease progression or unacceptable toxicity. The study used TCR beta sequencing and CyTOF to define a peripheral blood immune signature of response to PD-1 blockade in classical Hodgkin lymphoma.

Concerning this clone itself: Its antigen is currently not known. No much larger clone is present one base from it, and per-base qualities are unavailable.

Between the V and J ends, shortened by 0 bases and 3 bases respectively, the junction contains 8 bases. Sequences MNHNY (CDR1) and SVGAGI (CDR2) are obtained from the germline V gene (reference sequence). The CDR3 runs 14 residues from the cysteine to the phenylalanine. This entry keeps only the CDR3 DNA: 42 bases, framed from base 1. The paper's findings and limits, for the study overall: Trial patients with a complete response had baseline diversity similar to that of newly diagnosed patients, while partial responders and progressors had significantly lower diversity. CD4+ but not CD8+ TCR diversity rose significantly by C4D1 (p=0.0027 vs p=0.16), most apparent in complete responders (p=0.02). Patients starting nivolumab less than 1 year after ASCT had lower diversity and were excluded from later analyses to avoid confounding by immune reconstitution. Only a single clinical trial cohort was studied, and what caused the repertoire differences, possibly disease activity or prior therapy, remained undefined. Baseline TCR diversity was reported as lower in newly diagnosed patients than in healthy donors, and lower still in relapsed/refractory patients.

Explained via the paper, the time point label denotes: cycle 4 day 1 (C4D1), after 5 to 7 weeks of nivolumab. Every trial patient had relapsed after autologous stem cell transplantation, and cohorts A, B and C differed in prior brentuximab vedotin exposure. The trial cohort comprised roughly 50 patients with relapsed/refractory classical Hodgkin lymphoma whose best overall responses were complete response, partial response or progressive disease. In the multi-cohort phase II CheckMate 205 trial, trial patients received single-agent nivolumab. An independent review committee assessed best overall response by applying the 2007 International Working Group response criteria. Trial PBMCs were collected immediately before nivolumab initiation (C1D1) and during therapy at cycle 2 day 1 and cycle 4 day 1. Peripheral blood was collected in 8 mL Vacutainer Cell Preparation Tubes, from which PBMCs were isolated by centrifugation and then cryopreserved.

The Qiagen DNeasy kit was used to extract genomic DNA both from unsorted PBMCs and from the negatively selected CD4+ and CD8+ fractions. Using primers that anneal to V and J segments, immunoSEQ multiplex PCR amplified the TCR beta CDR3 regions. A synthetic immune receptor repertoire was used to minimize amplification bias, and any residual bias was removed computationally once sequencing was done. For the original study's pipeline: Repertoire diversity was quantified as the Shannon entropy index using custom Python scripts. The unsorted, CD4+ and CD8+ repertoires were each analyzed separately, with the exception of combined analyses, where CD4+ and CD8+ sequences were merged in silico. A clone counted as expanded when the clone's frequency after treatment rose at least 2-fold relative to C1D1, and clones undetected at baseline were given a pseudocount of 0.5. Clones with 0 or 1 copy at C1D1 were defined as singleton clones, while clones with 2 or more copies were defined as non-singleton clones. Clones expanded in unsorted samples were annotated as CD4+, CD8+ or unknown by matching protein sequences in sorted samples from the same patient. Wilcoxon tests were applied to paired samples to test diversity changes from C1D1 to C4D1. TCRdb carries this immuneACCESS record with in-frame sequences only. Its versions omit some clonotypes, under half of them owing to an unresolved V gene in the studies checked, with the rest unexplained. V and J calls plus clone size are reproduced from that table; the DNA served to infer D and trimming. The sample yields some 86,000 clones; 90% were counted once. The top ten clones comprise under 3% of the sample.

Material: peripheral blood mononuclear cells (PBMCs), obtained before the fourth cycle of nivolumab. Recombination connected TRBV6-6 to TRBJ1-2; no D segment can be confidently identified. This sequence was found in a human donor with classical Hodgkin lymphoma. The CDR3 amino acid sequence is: CASSYSRRYYGYTF. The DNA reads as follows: TGTGCCAGCAGTTACTCACGGAGATACTATGGCTACACCTTC.